A selection of T cell receptor beta chains follows, all from one sample in a study of T-cell memory formation after mild COVID-19. One entry per CDR3 protein results from TCRdb running MiXCR on the 5' RACE reads. This repertoire shows around 200,000 distinct CDR3 sequences, 25% to 35% found once; its top ten account for around 10%. The sample comprised PBMCs or a T cell subset sorted from them (not recorded which). The receptor set was obtained from an adult woman who had mild COVID-19 (a few samples of this study predate the infection). Cell type and time point are not known. Each CDR3 is given with its conserved first and last residue. D genes are given only for firm matches. The size of a clone is reported for some rows only, either as once, few or many, or as a class for expanded clones.

>few|TRBV4-1|.|TRBJ2-1|12
TGCGCCAGCAGCCAACCGACCAGGGAGCAGTTCTTC
CASSQPTREQFF
>.|TRBV5-1|TRBD2|TRBJ2-1|17
TGCGCCAGCAGCTTGGGGGGGAGCGGGACCTGGAGCAATGAGCAGTTCTTC
CASSLGGSGTWSNEQFF
>few|TRBV23-1|.|TRBJ1-1|18
TGCGCCAGCAGTCAATTGCGAAATCCTGCGGGGTGTAAAACTGAAGCTTTCTTT
CASSQLRNPAGCKTEAFF
>.|TRBV10-3|.|TRBJ2-1|13
TGTGCCATCAGTGCGTACTCCTACAATGAGCAGTTCTTC
CAISAYSYNEQFF
>.|TRBV20-1|.|TRBJ1-5|14
TGCAGTGTAGCCTCAGCGATCGGGGATCAGCCCCAGCATTTT
CSVASAIGDQPQHF
>.|TRBV7-9|.|TRBJ2-1|13
TGTGCCAGCAGCTACGGACAGTACAATGAGCAGTTCTTC
CASSYGQYNEQFF
>few|TRBV5-1|.|TRBJ2-7|15
TGCGCCAGCAGCAAGGGGAGGGGGCGCCTTGACGAGCAGTACTTC
CASSKGRGRLDEQYF
>.|TRBV7-9|.|TRBJ2-5|14
TGTGCCAGCAGCTTCGGCGCACCCCAAGAGACCCAGTACTTC
CASSFGAPQETQYF
>.|TRBV11-1|.|TRBJ2-2|17
TGTGCCAGCAGCATAAGAATTTCGGTGGGGCCCCCCGGGGAGCTGTTTTTT
CASSIRISVGPPGELFF
>.|TRBV5-8|.|TRBJ2-2|13
TGTGCCAGCAGGGCAGAGAACACCGGGGAGCTGTTTTTT
CASRAENTGELFF
>.|TRBV24-1|.|TRBJ2-1|16
TGTGCCACCAGTCCCAGGGATTGGACATCGTACAATGAGCAGTTCTTC
CATSPRDWTSYNEQFF
>.|TRBV11-2|.|TRBJ2-7|15
TGTGCCAGCACTCTCTCGGACAGCCTCTCCTACGAGCAGTACTTC
CASTLSDSLSYEQYF
>.|TRBV9|.|TRBJ2-1|15
TGTGCCAGCAGCGTAGGGGCCGCGGGCCGGGATGAGCAGTTCTTC
CASSVGAAGRDEQFF
>few|TRBV7-3|TRBD2|TRBJ2-5|15
TGTGCCAGCAGCTTAGGTGCTAGCGGGGTTGAGACCCAGTACTTC
CASSLGASGVETQYF
>.|TRBV12-3/TRBV12-4|.|TRBJ2-2|14
TGTGCCAGCGGCGGCTCTCTCGCCGCCGGGGAGCTGTTTTTT
CASGGSLAAGELFF
>.|TRBV11-2|.|TRBJ2-3|11
TGTGCCAGCAGCCCGGGACTGGCACAGTATTTT
CASSPGLAQYF
>.|TRBV4-1|TRBD1|TRBJ2-1|14
TGCGCCCGCAGCCGGACAGGACAGGACAATGAGCAGTTCTTC
CARSRTGQDNEQFF
>.|TRBV29-1|.|TRBJ1-2|11
TGCAGCGGGACAGATAACTATGGCTACACCTTC
CSGTDNYGYTF
>.|TRBV20-1|TRBD2|TRBJ2-1|14
TGCAGTGCCAGACTAGCGGGAGGGTCCAATGAGCAGTTCTTC
CSARLAGGSNEQFF
>once|TRBV27|.|TRBJ2-1|16
TGTGCCAGCAGTTTATCGGGCGGATACTCCTACAATGAGCAGTTCTTC
CASSLSGGYSYNEQFF
>few|TRBV7-9|TRBD1|TRBJ1-5|15
TGTGCCAGCAGCCGGGGACAGGGGGTCGGTCAGCCCCAGCATTTT
CASSRGQGVGQPQHF
>.|TRBV12-3/TRBV12-4|.|TRBJ1-1|11
TGTGCCAGCAGTTTAGTTGGTTCGGCTTTCTTT
CASSLVGSAFF
>few|TRBV21-1|.|TRBJ2-7|16
TGTGCCAGCAGCAACTACAGGGCGCTCCCTCACTACGAGCAGTACTTC
CASSNYRALPHYEQYF
>.|TRBV10-3|TRBD2|TRBJ2-1|14
TGTGCCATCAGTCGTGGGACTAGCGGCAATGAGCAGTTCTTC
CAISRGTSGNEQFF
>.|TRBV6-5|.|TRBJ2-1|15
TGTGCCAGCAGTTACGAGTCCTCCTCCTACAATGAGCAGTTCTTC
CASSYESSSYNEQFF
>.|TRBV7-6|TRBD2|TRBJ2-1|17
TGTGCCAGCAGCTCCCTCGGCGGGGGGACATACAACAATGAGCAGTTCTTC
CASSSLGGGTYNNEQFF
>.|TRBV3-1|.|TRBJ1-1|14
TGTGCCAGCAGCCGAAATTCTCGAGGCACTGAAGCTTTCTTT
CASSRNSRGTEAFF
>few|TRBV7-2|.|TRBJ2-5|17
TGTGCCAGCAGCTTACGGGGTGAACGGCACCCTGGGGAGACCCAGTACTTC
CASSLRGERHPGETQYF
>many|TRBV7-2|.|TRBJ2-1|19
TGTGCCAGCAGCTTAAACTCGTTCAGCGGGCGGGGCCTCTACAATGAGCAGTTCTTC
CASSLNSFSGRGLYNEQFF
>few|TRBV5-6|TRBD2|TRBJ2-1|15
TGTGCCAGCAGCTTGGGAGCGGGGGCTCCGAATGAGCAGTTCTTC
CASSLGAGAPNEQFF
>once|TRBV5-1|TRBD1|TRBJ2-3|16
TGCGCCAGCAGCTTGGTAACGGGACAGGGGACAGATACGCAGTATTTT
CASSLVTGQGTDTQYF
>few|TRBV5-1|TRBD2|TRBJ2-3|16
TGCGCCAGCAGCTTGGCTAGCGGGAGATCTGGAGATACGCAGTATTTT
CASSLASGRSGDTQYF
>few|TRBV7-7|.|TRBJ2-2|15
TGTGCTAGCAGCTTCGGCGGGTTGAACACCGGGGAGCTGTTTTTT
CASSFGGLNTGELFF
>once|TRBV7-9|TRBD1|TRBJ1-4|12
TGTGCCAGCAGCATCGGACAGGGGAAACTGTTTTTT
CASSIGQGKLFF
>few|TRBV6-2/TRBV6-3|.|TRBJ2-2|14
TGTGCCAGCAGTTACAAAGGGGACACCGGGGAGCTGTTTTTT
CASSYKGDTGELFF
>.|TRBV6-6|.|TRBJ1-1|14
TGTGCCAGCACCAAAGGGGGGGCTGCCACTGAAGCTTTCTTT
CASTKGGAATEAFF
>few|TRBV9|.|TRBJ2-7|17
TGTGCCAGCAGCCACCCTGGCGCCCGTGCCCACTCCTACGAGCAGTACTTC
CASSHPGARAHSYEQYF
>.|TRBV5-1|.|TRBJ2-1|14
TGCGCCAGCAGCCCCTCTTCTGTGATCGATGAGCAGTTCTTC
CASSPSSVIDEQFF
>.|TRBV7-2|.|TRBJ2-7|12
TGTGCCAGCAGCTCCAGATTCTACGAGCAGTACTTC
CASSSRFYEQYF
>.|TRBV7-6|.|TRBJ1-3|17
TGTGCCAGCAGCTGGGGGGGCCGGACACGCTCTGGAAACACCATATATTTT
CASSWGGRTRSGNTIYF
>.|TRBV5-1|.|TRBJ2-1|15
TGCGCCAGCAACTTGGTAGCGGAGCCTTACAATGAGCAGTTCTTC
CASNLVAEPYNEQFF
>.|TRBV4-1|TRBD1|TRBJ2-7|16
TGCGCCAGCAGCCACTCGACAGGGTGGGGCTCCTACGAGCAGTACTTC
CASSHSTGWGSYEQYF
>.|TRBV7-9|.|TRBJ2-2|13
TGTGCCAGCAGTCCTACTCGGACCGGGGAGCTGTTTTTT
CASSPTRTGELFF
>.|TRBV4-2|.|TRBJ1-2|18
TGTGCCAGCAGCCAGGTCGCCGGGACACACATCCTTAACTATGGCTACACCTTC
CASSQVAGTHILNYGYTF
>.|TRBV7-8|.|TRBJ2-6|19
TGTGCCAGCAGCTTCGTTGAGGGCTCCATGGGTGGTGGGGCCAACGTCCTGACTTTC
CASSFVEGSMGGGANVLTF
>.|TRBV6-1|TRBD1|TRBJ1-1|14
TGTGCCAGCAACCCGGACAGGGGAGGAACTGAAGCTTTCTTT
CASNPDRGGTEAFF
>few|TRBV7-2|.|TRBJ2-7|15
TGTGCCAGCAGCTTAGGTCAAACTCCGGGTGACGAGCAGTACTTC
CASSLGQTPGDEQYF
>few|TRBV7-9|TRBD2|TRBJ2-1|13
TGTGCCAGCGTGGGGGGGGTGAGTTATGAGCAGTTCTTC
CASVGGVSYEQFF
>.|TRBV20-1|TRBD2|TRBJ2-3|15
TGCAGTGCTAGCCCCAGCGGGGGAGGTACAGATACGCAGTATTTT
CSASPSGGGTDTQYF
>.|TRBV6-5|.|TRBJ1-2|16
TGTGCCAGCAGCCCCACGACCCCGACATTCCCGGGGGGCTACACCTTC
CASSPTTPTFPGGYTF
>.|TRBV4-1|.|TRBJ2-7|13
TGCGCCAGCAGCCAACCAGGGGAACACGAGCAGTACTTC
CASSQPGEHEQYF
>.|TRBV2|.|TRBJ1-2|14
TGTGCCAGCAGTGATATCGGGGGAACCTATGGCTACACCTTC
CASSDIGGTYGYTF
>.|TRBV7-9|.|TRBJ2-2|12
TGTGCCAGCAGCCCGGCGGCCGGGGAGCTGTTTTTT
CASSPAAGELFF
>.|TRBV10-3|.|TRBJ2-1|14
TGTGCCATCAGTCGGGGGTTAGACTACAATGAGCAGTTCTTC
CAISRGLDYNEQFF